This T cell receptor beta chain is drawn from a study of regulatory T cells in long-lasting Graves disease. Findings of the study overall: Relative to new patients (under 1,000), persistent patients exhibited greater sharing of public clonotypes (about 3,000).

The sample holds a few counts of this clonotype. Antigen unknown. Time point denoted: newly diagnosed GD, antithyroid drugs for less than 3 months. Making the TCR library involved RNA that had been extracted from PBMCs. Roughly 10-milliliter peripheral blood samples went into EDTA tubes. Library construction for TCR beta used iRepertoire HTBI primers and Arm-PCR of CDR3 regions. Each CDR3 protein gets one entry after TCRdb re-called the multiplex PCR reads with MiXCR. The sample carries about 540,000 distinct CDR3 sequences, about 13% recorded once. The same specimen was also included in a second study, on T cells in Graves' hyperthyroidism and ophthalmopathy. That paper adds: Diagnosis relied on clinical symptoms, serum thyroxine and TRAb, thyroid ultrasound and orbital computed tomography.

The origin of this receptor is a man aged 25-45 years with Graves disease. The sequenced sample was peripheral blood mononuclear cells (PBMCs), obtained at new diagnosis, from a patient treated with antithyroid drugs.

The CDR3 DNA sequence: TGTGCCAGCAGCTTGGACTCCAGATACGAGCAGTACTTC. As protein: CASSLDSRYEQYF. The rearrangement uses TRBV5-6 and TRBJ2-7; unclear D gene. CDR1 is SGHDT and CDR2 is YYEEEE in the germline V gene. The CDR3 loop spans 13 amino acids. V was pared by 0 bases and J by 4 bases, with 8 bases between.